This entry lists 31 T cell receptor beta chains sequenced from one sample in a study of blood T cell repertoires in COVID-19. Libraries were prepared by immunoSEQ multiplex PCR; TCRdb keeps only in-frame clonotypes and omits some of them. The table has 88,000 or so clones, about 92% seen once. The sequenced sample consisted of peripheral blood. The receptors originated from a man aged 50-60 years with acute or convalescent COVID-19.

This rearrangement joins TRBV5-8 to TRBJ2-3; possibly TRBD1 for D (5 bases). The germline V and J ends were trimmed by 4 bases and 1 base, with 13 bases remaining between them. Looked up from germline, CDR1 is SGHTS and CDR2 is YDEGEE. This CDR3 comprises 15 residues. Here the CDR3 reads CASSRQLVGTDTQYF. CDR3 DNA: TGTGCCAGCAGCCGACAGCTTGTCGGCACAGATACGCAGTATTTT.

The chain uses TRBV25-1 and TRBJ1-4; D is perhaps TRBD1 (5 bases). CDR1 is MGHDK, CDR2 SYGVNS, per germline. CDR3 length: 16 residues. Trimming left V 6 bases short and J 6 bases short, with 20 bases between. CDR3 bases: TGTGCCAGCAGCCCCATGGGGGGGACGCAATATGAAAAACTGTTTTTT. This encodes CASSPMGGTQYEKLFF.

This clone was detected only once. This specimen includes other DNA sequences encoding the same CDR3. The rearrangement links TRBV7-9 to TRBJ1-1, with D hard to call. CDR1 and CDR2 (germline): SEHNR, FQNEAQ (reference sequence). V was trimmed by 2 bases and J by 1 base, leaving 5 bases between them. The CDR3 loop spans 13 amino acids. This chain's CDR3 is CASSLTANTEAFF. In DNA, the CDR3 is TGTGCCAGCAGCTTAACAGCGAACACTGAAGCTTTCTTT.

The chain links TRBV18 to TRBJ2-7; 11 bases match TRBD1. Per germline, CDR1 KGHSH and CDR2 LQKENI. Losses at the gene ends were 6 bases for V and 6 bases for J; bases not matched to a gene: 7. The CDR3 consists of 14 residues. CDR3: CASSEGQGGIEQYV. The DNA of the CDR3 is TGTGCCAGCTCGGAGGGACAGGGGGGAATCGAGCAGTACGTC.

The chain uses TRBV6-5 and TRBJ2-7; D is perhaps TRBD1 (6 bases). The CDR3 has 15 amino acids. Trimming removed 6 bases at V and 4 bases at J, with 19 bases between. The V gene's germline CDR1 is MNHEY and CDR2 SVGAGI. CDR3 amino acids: CASSGRDNNAYEQYV. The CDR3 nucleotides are TGTGCCAGCAGCGGTAGGGACAACAACGCGTACGAGCAGTACGTC.

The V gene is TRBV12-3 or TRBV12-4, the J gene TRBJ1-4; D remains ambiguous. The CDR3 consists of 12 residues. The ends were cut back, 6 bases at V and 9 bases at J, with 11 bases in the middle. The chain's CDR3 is CASRSGEQKLFF. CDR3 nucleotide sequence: TGTGCCAGCAGATCGGGTGAACAAAAACTGTTTTTT.

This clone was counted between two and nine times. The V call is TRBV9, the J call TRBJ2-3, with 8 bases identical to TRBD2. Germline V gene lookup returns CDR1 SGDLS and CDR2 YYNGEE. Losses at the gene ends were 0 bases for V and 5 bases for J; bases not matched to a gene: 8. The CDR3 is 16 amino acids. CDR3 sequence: CASSVENGRAGDTQYF. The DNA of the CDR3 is TGTGCCAGCAGCGTAGAAAACGGGAGGGCCGGAGATACGCAGTATTTT.

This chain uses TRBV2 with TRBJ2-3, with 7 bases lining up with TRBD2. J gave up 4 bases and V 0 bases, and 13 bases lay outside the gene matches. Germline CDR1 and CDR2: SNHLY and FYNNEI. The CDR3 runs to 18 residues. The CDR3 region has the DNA TGTGCCAGCAGTGAAGCGCTTCATGGACTAGTCTTCGCAGATACGCAGTATTTT. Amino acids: CASSEALHGLVFADTQYF.

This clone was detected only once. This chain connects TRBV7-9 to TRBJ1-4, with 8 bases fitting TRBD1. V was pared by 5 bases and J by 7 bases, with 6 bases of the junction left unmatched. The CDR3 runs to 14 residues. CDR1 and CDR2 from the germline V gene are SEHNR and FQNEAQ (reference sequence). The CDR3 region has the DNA TGTGCCAGCAGCCCTCGGACAGGGAGTGAAAAACTGTTTTTT. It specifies CASSPRTGSEKLFF.

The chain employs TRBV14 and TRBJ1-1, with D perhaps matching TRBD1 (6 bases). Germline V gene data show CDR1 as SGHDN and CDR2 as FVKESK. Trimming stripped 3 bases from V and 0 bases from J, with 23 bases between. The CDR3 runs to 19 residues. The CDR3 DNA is TGTGCCAGCAGCCAGGATGGACGGTGGACAGAACGAATGAACACTGAAGCTTTCTTT. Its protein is CASSQDGRWTERMNTEAFF.

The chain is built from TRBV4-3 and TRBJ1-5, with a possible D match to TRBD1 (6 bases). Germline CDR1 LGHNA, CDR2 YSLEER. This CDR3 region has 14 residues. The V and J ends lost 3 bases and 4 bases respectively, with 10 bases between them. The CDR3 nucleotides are TGCGCCAGCAGCCAGTTTAGGGGGAATCAGCCCCAGCATTTT. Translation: CASSQFRGNQPQHF.

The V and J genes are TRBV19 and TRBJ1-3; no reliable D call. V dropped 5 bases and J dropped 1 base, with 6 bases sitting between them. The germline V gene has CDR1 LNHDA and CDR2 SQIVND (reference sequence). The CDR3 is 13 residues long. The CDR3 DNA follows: TGTGCCAGTAGTGTATCGTCTGGAAACACCATATATTTT. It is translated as CASSVSSGNTIYF. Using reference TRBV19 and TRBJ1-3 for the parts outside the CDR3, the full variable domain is DGGITQSPKYLFRKEGQNVTLSCEQNLNHDAMYWYRQDPGQGLRLIYYSQIVNDFQKGDIAEGYSVSREKKESFPLTVTSAQKNPTAFYLCASSVSSGNTIYFGEGSWLTVV.

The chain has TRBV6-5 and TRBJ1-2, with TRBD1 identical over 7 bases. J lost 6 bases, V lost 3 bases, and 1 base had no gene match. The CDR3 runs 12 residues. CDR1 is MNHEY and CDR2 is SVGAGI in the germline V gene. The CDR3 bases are TGTGCCAGCAGTTATACAGGGGATGGCTACACCTTC. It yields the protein CASSYTGDGYTF.

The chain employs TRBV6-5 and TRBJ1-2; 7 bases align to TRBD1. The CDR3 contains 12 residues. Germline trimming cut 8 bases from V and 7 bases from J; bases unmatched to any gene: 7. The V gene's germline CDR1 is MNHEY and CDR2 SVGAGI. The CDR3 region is CASSGQASGYTF. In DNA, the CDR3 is TGTGCCAGCTCCGGACAGGCTAGTGGCTACACCTTC.

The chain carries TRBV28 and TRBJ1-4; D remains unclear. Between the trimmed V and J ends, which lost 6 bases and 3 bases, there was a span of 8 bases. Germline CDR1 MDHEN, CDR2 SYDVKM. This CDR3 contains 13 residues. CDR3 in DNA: TGTGCCAGCAGAAGAGGGCCTAATGAAAAACTGTTTTTT. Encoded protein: CASRRGPNEKLFF. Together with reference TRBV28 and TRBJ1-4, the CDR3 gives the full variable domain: DVKVTQSSRYLVKRTGEKVFLECVQDMDHENMFWYRQDPGLGLRLIYFSYDVKMKEKGDIPEGYSVSREKKERFSLILESASTNQTSMYLCASRRGPNEKLFFGSGTQLSVL.

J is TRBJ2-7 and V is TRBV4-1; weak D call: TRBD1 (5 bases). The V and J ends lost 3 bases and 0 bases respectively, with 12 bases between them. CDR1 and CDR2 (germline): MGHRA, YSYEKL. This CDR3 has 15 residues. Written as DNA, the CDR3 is TGCGCCAGCAGCCAGGACATTTCGAGCTCCTACGAGCAGTACTTC. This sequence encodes CASSQDISSSYEQYF.

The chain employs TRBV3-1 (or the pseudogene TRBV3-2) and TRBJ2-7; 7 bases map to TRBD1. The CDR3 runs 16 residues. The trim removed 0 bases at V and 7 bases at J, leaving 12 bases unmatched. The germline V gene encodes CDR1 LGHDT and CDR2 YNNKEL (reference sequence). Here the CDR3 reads CASSQDTSQGPGEQYF. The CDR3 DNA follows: TGTGCCAGCAGCCAAGATACGTCACAGGGGCCGGGGGAGCAGTACTTC.

The CDR3 loop reads CASSPGTDFNYGYTF. CDR3 sequence (DNA): TGTGCCAGCAGTCCCGGGACAGACTTTAACTATGGCTACACCTTC. This chain connects TRBV6-2 or TRBV6-3 to TRBJ1-2; 7 nucleotides align to TRBD1. CDR3 length equals 15 residues. Germline V CDR1 and CDR2: MNHEY, SVGEGT. The V and J ends lost 5 bases and 1 base, in that order; junction bases with no gene match: 7.

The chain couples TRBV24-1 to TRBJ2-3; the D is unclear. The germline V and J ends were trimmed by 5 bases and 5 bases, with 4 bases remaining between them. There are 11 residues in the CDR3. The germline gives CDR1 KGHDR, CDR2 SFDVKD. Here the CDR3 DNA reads TGTGCCACCAGTGCCGGAGATACGCAGTATTTT. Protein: CATSAGDTQYF.

The CDR3 nucleotides read TGTGCCAGCAGTGCCTGGACAGGGCGAAACACCGGGGAGCTGTTTTTT. This gives the protein CASSAWTGRNTGELFF. This chain joins TRBV6-1 and TRBJ2-2, with TRBD1 matching 8 bases. The germline V gene has CDR1 MNHNS and CDR2 SASEGT. With 4 bases clipped from V and 2 bases from J, the junction kept 6 bases outside the gene matches. This CDR3 has 16 residues.

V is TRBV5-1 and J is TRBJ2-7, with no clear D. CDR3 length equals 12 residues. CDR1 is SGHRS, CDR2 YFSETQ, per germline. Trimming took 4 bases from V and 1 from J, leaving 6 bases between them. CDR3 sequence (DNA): TGCGCCAGCAGCGGTAGTTCCTACGAGCAGTACTTC. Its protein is CASSGSSYEQYF.

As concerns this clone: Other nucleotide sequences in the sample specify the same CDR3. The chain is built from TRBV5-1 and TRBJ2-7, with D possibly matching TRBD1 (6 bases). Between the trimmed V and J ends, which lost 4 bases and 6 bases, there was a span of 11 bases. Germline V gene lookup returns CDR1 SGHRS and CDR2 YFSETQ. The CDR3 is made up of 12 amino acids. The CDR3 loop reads CASSDPQGEQYF. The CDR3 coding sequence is TGCGCCAGCAGCGACCCACAGGGCGAGCAGTACTTC. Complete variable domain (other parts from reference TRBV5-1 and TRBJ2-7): KAGVTQTPRYLIKTRGQQVTLSCSPISGHRSVSWYQQTPGQGLQFLFEYFSETQRNKGNFPGRFSGRQFSNSRSEMNVSTLELGDSALYLCASSDPQGEQYFGPGTRLTVT.

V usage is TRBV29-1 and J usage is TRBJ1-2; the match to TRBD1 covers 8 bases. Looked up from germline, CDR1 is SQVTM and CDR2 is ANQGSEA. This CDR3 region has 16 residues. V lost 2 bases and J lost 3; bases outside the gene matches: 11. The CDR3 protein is CSVERGLGQEDYGYTF. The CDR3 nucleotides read TGCAGCGTTGAAAGGGGGCTGGGACAGGAGGACTATGGCTACACCTTC.

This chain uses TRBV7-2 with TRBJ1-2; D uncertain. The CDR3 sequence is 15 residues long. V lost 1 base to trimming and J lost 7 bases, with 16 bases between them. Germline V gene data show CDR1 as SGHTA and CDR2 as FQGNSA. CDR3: CASSLGRGLGGGYTF. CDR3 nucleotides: TGTGCCAGCAGCTTAGGGCGAGGATTGGGTGGTGGCTACACCTTC.

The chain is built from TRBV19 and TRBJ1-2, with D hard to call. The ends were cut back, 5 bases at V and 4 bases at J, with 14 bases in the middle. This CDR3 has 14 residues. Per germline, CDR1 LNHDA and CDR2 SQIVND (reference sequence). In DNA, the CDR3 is TGTGCCAGTAGTCCTTCGAGAGGGTTCTATGGCTACACCTTC. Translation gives CASSPSRGFYGYTF.

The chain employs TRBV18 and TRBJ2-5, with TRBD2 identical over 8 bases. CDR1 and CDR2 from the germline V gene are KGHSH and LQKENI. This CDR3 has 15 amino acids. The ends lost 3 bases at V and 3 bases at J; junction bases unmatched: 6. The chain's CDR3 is CASSPNGGAEETQYF. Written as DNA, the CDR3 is TGTGCCAGCTCACCTAACGGGGGGGCCGAAGAGACCCAGTACTTC. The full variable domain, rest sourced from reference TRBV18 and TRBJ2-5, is NAGVMQNPRHLVRRRGQEARLRCSPMKGHSHVYWYRQLPEEGLKFMVYLQKENIIDESGMPKERFSAEFPKEGPSILRIQQVVRGDSAAYFCASSPNGGAEETQYFGPGTRLLVL.

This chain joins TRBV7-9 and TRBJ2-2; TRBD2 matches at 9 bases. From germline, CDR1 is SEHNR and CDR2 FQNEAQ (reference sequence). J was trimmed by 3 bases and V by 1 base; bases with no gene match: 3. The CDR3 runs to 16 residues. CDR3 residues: CASSLGLADYTGELFF. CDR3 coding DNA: TGTGCCAGCAGCTTAGGACTAGCGGACTACACCGGGGAGCTGTTTTTT.

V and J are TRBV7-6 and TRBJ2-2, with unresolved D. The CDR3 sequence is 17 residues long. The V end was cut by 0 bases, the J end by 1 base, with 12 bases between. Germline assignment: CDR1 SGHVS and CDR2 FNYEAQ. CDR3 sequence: CASSLAPVQRNTGELFF. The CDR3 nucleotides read TGTGCCAGCAGCTTAGCTCCAGTGCAGCGGAACACCGGGGAGCTGTTTTTT.

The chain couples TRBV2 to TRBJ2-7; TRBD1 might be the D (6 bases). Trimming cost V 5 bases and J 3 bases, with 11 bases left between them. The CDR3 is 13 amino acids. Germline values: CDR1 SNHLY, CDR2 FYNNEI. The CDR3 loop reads CASSLTGVYEQYV. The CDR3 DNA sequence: TGTGCCAGCAGTCTGACAGGCGTCTACGAGCAGTACGTC.

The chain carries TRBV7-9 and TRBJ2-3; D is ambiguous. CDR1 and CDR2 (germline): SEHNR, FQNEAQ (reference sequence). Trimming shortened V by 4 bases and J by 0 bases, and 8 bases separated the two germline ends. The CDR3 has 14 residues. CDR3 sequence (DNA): TGTGCCAGCAGCTCTGGGCTAAGCACAGATACGCAGTATTTT. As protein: CASSSGLSTDTQYF.

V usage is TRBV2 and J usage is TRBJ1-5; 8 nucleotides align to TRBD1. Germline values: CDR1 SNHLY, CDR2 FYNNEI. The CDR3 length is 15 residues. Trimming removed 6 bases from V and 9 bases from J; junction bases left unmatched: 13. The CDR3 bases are TGTGCCAGCAGCCAAATACAGGGGGGTAGAAGGCCCCAGCATTTT. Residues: CASSQIQGGRRPQHF.